One and the same sample provided the 20 T cell receptor beta chains below, sequenced in a study of human T cells and chemical hapten exposure. Via MiXCR, TCRdb re-called the RACE reads, giving one row per CDR3 protein. The table has roughly 90,000 distinct CDR3 sequences, 11% seen once. Time point defined: patch test 3, about 24 weeks after DPC sensitization. The treatment here: therapeutic diphenylcyclopropenone sensitization with weekly scalp DPC. The sequencing here drew on whole blood, taken in connection with sensitization to the hapten diphenylcyclopropenone (DPC). Receptor source: a woman in her twenties or thirties with alopecia areata. Some clones in this sample may be carry-over from other donors' samples.

This clonotype was detected many times. J is TRBJ2-1 and V is TRBV2; the match to TRBD2 covers 8 bases. CDR1 is SNHLY and CDR2 is FYNNEI in the germline V gene. Losses at the gene ends were 1 base for V and 3 bases for J; bases not matched to a gene: 2. This CDR3 contains 15 residues. DNA of the CDR3: TGTGCCAGCAGTGAAGGGCTAGCGGGCTACAATGAGCAGTTCTTC. Translated: CASSEGLAGYNEQFF.

This clonotype was observed a few times. V usage is TRBV7-3 and J usage is TRBJ2-3, with 7 bases matching TRBD2. V was pared by 5 bases and J by 3 bases, with 8 bases of the junction left unmatched. This CDR3 region has 15 residues. Germline CDR1 is SGHTA and CDR2 is FQGTGA. DNA of the CDR3: TGTGCCAGCAGCGCCCCCGGGGAGGGAACAGATACGCAGTATTTT. Translated, it gives CASSAPGEGTDTQYF.

In this sample, this clonotype turned up a few times. This chain uses TRBV11-2 with TRBJ2-3; D remains unclear. V was trimmed by 6 bases and J by 2 bases, leaving 6 bases between them. The length of the CDR3 is 12 residues. Per germline, CDR1 SGHAT and CDR2 FQNNGV. The CDR3 coding sequence is TGTGCCAGCAGACCGAACACAGATACGCAGTATTTT. It specifies CASRPNTDTQYF.

The sample holds many counts of this clonotype. The chain employs TRBV20-1 and TRBJ2-2, with D possibly matching TRBD2 (5 bases). Trimming took 2 bases from V and 6 from J, leaving 16 bases between them. The CDR3 loop spans 15 amino acids. Germline V lookup: CDR1 DFQATT, CDR2 SNEGSKA (reference sequence). The CDR3 DNA reads as TGCAGTGCTAGATTGCCGGGGTCGGAGGCCGGGGAGCTGTTTTTT. This encodes CSARLPGSEAGELFF.

This clonotype has at least ten counts. This chain uses TRBV7-2 with TRBJ2-5; TRBD1 is a possible D gene (5 bases). Germline CDR1 is SGHTA and CDR2 is FQGNSA. The V and J ends lost 1 base and 1 base respectively, with 7 bases between them. The CDR3 contains 14 residues. This CDR3 reads CASSLGQGQETQYF. Written as DNA, the CDR3 is TGTGCCAGCAGCTTAGGGCAGGGCCAAGAGACCCAGTACTTC.

As regards this clonotype: A much larger clone is a single base away; this may be a read error. Because it lacks the conserved phenylalanine or tryptophan at the end, this CDR3 is likely a read error. The chain couples TRBV11-2 to TRBJ2-1, with 7 nucleotides matching TRBD1. In germline, CDR1 is SGHAT, CDR2 FQNNGV. The length of the CDR3 is 15 residues. V was pared by 2 bases and J by 13 bases, with 14 bases of the junction left unmatched. CDR3 sequence reads: CASSLIGTVNRRQFI. The CDR3 region has the DNA TGTGCCAGCAGCTTAATCGGGACAGTAAATCGACGACAGTTCATC.

This clonotype was seen a few times. V usage is TRBV18 and J usage is TRBJ1-2, with 8 positions matching TRBD1. Germline V CDR1 and CDR2: KGHSH, LQKENI. Trimming took 1 base from V and 0 from J; bases not matched to a gene: 4. The CDR3 is 16 residues long. The CDR3 DNA is TGTGCCAGCTCACCACTAGGACAGGGAACTAACTATGGCTACACCTTC. The encoded protein is CASSPLGQGTNYGYTF.

This clonotype was seen many times. The J gene is TRBJ2-3, the V gene TRBV20-1; 7 bases fit TRBD2. The CDR3 contains 17 residues. Germline V gene sequence: CDR1 DFQATT, CDR2 SNEGSKA (reference sequence). The J segment lost 3 bases and the V segment lost 1 base, leaving 13 bases of the junction unmatched. DNA for the CDR3: TGCAGTGCTAGAGCCAACTTAGGCGGGAGTGGTACAGATACGCAGTATTTT. Its protein is CSARANLGGSGTDTQYF.

V usage is TRBV28 and J usage is TRBJ2-7; D is unclear. CDR1 and CDR2 from the germline V gene are MDHEN and SYDVKM. With 10 bases removed from V and 6 bases from J, the gap between germline ends came to 10 bases. The CDR3 length is 10 residues. The CDR3: CAKQSPEQYV. The CDR3 region has the DNA TGTGCCAAGCAGTCACCCGAGCAGTACGTC.

About this clonotype itself: At one end the junction does not follow the germline gene, possibly because of a read error. The chain employs TRBV3-1 and TRBJ1-5; the D gene is possibly TRBD1 (5 bases). The CDR3 spans 12 residues. Germline CDR1 and CDR2: LGHDT and YNNKEL (reference sequence). The CDR3 protein is CATSTQAGPQHF. CDR3 DNA: TGTGCCACCAGCACACAGGCTGGGCCCCAGCATTTT.

This clonotype was picked up a small number of times. J is TRBJ2-2 and V is TRBV5-1; tentatively, D is TRBD1 (5 bases). The CDR3 contains 15 residues. Germline loops: CDR1 SGHRS, CDR2 YFSETQ. Deletions cut 0 bases from V and 7 bases from J, with 13 bases between. CDR3 residues: CASSLASTGRGELFF. The CDR3 nucleotides read TGCGCCAGCAGCTTGGCCTCAACAGGTCGCGGGGAGCTGTTTTTT.

In its sample, this clonotype was seen many times. The CDR3 protein is CASSQLDGLRQPQHF. As DNA, the CDR3 is TGTGCCAGCTCTCAACTGGACGGCCTCAGGCAGCCCCAGCATTTT. The V gene is TRBV6-1, the J gene TRBJ1-5; D gene unclear. This CDR3 region has 15 residues. From germline, CDR1 is MNHNS and CDR2 SASEGT. The V end lost 8 bases, the J end lost 7 bases, and 21 bases lay between the germline ends.

This clonotype was detected ten times or more. This rearrangement joins TRBV14 to TRBJ2-7; perhaps TRBD1 as D (6 bases). V gave up 0 bases and J gave up 0 bases, with 18 bases separating them. There are 18 residues in the CDR3. The germline gives CDR1 SGHDN, CDR2 FVKESK. The CDR3 spells CASSQDLSWDKHSYEQYF. For the CDR3, the DNA is TGTGCCAGCAGCCAAGATCTATCATGGGACAAACACTCCTACGAGCAGTACTTC. The variable domain in full, with the rest retrieved from reference TRBV14 and TRBJ2-7, is EAGVTQFPSHSVIEKGQTVTLRCDPISGHDNLYWYRRVMGKEIKFLLHFVKESKQDESGMPNNRFLAERTGGTYSTLKVQPAELEDSGVYFCASSQDLSWDKHSYEQYFGPGTRLTVT.

The table lists this clonotype with many counts. The chain uses TRBV7-9 and TRBJ2-5, with 7 bases lining up with TRBD1. From germline, CDR1 is SEHNR and CDR2 FQNEAQ (reference sequence). This CDR3 has 14 residues. V lost 2 bases to trimming and J lost 6 bases; unmatched junction nucleotides: 6. In nucleotides, the CDR3 is TGTGCCAGCAGCTTACGACAGGGCGTTAAGACCCAGTACTTC. Its protein is CASSLRQGVKTQYF.

This clonotype was picked up many times. The chain employs TRBV6-6 and TRBJ1-5; possible D gene TRBD1, 5 bases. The germline V and J ends were trimmed by 2 bases and 6 bases, with 11 bases remaining between them. This CDR3 is 14 amino acids long. Germline assignment: CDR1 MNHNY and CDR2 SVGAGI (reference sequence). The CDR3 here is CASSYQGIGQPQHF. The CDR3, as DNA: TGTGCCAGCAGTTACCAGGGAATCGGTCAGCCCCAGCATTTT.

The sample holds many counts of this clonotype. The J gene is TRBJ1-5, the V gene TRBV6-2 or TRBV6-3, with D perhaps matching TRBD1 (6 bases). V shed 2 bases and J shed 6 bases, with 17 bases lying between them. The V gene's germline CDR1 is MNHEY and CDR2 SVGEGT. The CDR3 is 16 amino acids. This CDR3 reads CASSYGPDRRLQPQHF. The CDR3 DNA is TGTGCCAGCAGTTACGGTCCGGACAGAAGGCTTCAGCCCCAGCATTTT.

This clonotype was recorded at least ten times. The V gene is TRBV5-5, the J gene TRBJ1-6; no firm D call. The CDR3 length is 15 residues. V was clipped by 6 bases and J by 2 bases, with 12 bases between them. Germline CDR1 is SGHKS and CDR2 is YYEKEE (reference sequence). CDR3 coding DNA: TGTGCCAGCAAACGAAGAAGCACCTATAATTCACCCCTCCACTTT. Its protein is CASKRRSTYNSPLHF.

This clonotype was counted many times. This sequence joins TRBV27 and TRBJ1-4; TRBD1 matches 10 bases. V gave up 6 bases and J gave up 7 bases; unmatched junction bases: 2. This CDR3 region has 13 residues. The germline CDR1 and CDR2 sequences are MNHEY and SMNVEV (reference sequence). CDR3 coding DNA: TGTGCCAGCAGGCGGACAGGGGGTGAAAAACTGTTTTTT. Its translation is CASRRTGGEKLFF.

This clonotype was recorded many times. This chain joins TRBV28 and TRBJ1-4, with a weak D call TRBD1 (5 bases). CDR3 length: 19 residues. Trimming shortened V by 5 bases and J by 0 bases, and 22 bases separated the two germline ends. Per germline, CDR1 MDHEN and CDR2 SYDVKM. The CDR3 DNA is TGTGCCAGCAGTATTTCTATACCGGGCGGGGGAGCAACTAATGAAAAACTGTTTTTT. This gives the protein CASSISIPGGGATNEKLFF.

The rearrangement joins TRBV29-1 to TRBJ2-1, with D perhaps matching TRBD2 (6 bases). Trimming cost V 4 bases and J 9 bases, with 16 bases left between them. The CDR3 runs 13 residues. The V gene's germline CDR1 is SQVTM and CDR2 ANQGSEA. CDR3 protein: CSVGEDPRVEQFF. Here the CDR3 DNA reads TGCAGCGTTGGGGAGGACCCCCGAGTTGAGCAGTTCTTC.